The clone carrying this T cell receptor (beta chain) occurred a few times. The antigen is undetermined. This specimen belongs to a study of blood T cells in healthy people across ages. Regarding the study as a whole: Naive T cell percentage and TCR beta diversity correlated strongly. The authors considered diversity estimates from one million T cells to be underestimates. Unsorted PBMC material precluded a definitive naive versus antigen-experienced comparison.

For every donor, a draw yielded 8.5 to 10 milliliters of peripheral blood. A second PCR of 7 to 11 cycles used a sample-barcoded 5' primer and a J-beta primer mix. TCRdb called the 5' RACE reads again in MiXCR, with one record for every CDR3 protein. The data contain 950,000 to 1,200,000 distinct CDR3 sequences, roughly two fifths of them singletons. Losses at the gene ends were 2 bases for V and 5 bases for J; bases not matched to a gene: 4. CDR3 length: 15 amino acids. The V gene's germline CDR1 is SGDLS and CDR2 YYNGEE. The genes are TRBV9 and TRBJ2-1; the match to TRBD2 covers 10 bases. The sequencing input was blood. The origin of this receptor is a man in his late teens or twenties in good health. The CDR3 loop is CASSVSGGAHNEQFF. The CDR3 DNA follows: TGTGCCAGCAGCGTGAGCGGGGGGGCACACAATGAGCAGTTCTTC.